A single sample is the source of the 16 T cell receptor beta chains below, sequenced in a study of shared clonotypes between healthy human individuals. Generated by immunoSEQ multiplex PCR, the TCRdb table keeps only in-frame clones and is missing some. The sample has 850,000 to 1,200,000 clones, approximately 72% seen once. Sample: memory CD4+ T cells sorted from blood. Stated subset: CD45RA-negative fraction. The receptors derive from a man younger than 35 in good health.

This clone is judged medium-sized. The V call is TRBV10-3, the J call TRBJ1-1; D unclear. The V end lost 9 bases, the J end lost 2 bases, and 13 bases lay between the germline ends. The V gene's germline CDR1 is ENHRY and CDR2 SYGVKD. The CDR3 is 13 residues long. CDR3 sequence (DNA): TGTGCCATTGGACGGAACTTAAACACTGAAGCTTTCTTT. Amino acids: CAIGRNLNTEAFF.

Comments on this clone: This sample also contains other DNA sequences that code for the same CDR3. This rearrangement joins TRBV5-4 to TRBJ1-6; 8 bases agree with TRBD1. The CDR3 covers 14 residues. V lost 4 bases, J lost 6 bases, and 3 bases stayed unmatched. Germline values: CDR1 SGHNT, CDR2 YYREEE (reference sequence). DNA for the CDR3: TGTGCCAGCAGCGTAGACAGGGGTAATTCACCCCTCCACTTT. Protein sequence: CASSVDRGNSPLHF.

This clone was found a few times. V usage is TRBV29-1 and J usage is TRBJ2-7, with TRBD1 matching 9 bases. This CDR3 has 16 residues. Germline V gene data show CDR1 as SQVTM and CDR2 as ANQGSEA. Germline trimming cut 1 base from V and 9 bases from J; bases unmatched to any gene: 16. For the CDR3, the DNA is TGCAGCGTTGAAGGTCTGGGGGGACAGGGAGCCCTCGGGCAGTACTTC. This encodes CSVEGLGGQGALGQYF.

This chain connects TRBV6-1 to TRBJ1-1, with D uncertain. The CDR3 totals 14 residues. Per the germline V gene, CDR1 is MNHNS and CDR2 is SASEGT. V was cut by 2 bases and J by 5 bases, with 12 bases left in between. In nucleotides, the CDR3 is TGTGCCAGCAGTGAAAATCTGGGGTTGACTGAAGCTTTCTTT. Translated, it gives CASSENLGLTEAFF.

The chain recombines TRBV2 with TRBJ2-7, with 11 bases lining up with TRBD2. Trimming took 3 bases from V and 7 from J; bases not matched to a gene: 11. The V gene's germline CDR1 is SNHLY and CDR2 FYNNEI. The CDR3 runs 16 residues. Here the CDR3 reads CASSESGLAGGGEQYF. As DNA, the CDR3 is TGTGCCAGCAGTGAGTCTGGGCTAGCGGGAGGTGGGGAGCAGTACTTC. The whole variable domain, filled in from reference TRBV2 and TRBJ2-7, reads EPEVTQTPSHQVTQMGQEVILRCVPISNHLYFYWYRQILGQKVEFLVSFYNNEISEKSEIFDDQFSVERPDGSNFTLKIRSTKLEDSAMYFCASSESGLAGGGEQYFGPGTRLTVT.

The rearrangement joins TRBV5-4 to TRBJ2-2, with 12 positions matching TRBD2. Per the germline V gene, CDR1 is SGHNT and CDR2 is YYREEE (reference sequence). V shed 9 bases, J shed 3 bases, and the junction held 6 bases outside the gene matches. This CDR3 has 15 residues. The CDR3 DNA follows: TGTGCCACGGGACTAGCGGGTTCTGACACCGGGGAGCTGTTTTTT. Encoded protein: CATGLAGSDTGELFF.

This clone is a singleton in its sample. This may come from a read error, since a much larger clone is one base off. This chain joins TRBV4-3 and TRBJ1-2, with D possibly matching TRBD1 (6 bases). The CDR3 is 12 residues long. CDR1 and CDR2 from the germline V gene are LGHNA and YSLEER. Trimming removed 3 bases at V and 4 bases at J, with 6 bases between. As DNA, the CDR3 is TGCGCCAGCAGCCAGGGGGCCTATGGCTACACCTTC. Protein product: CASSQGAYGYTF.

This clone came up once. The chain recombines TRBV7-2 with TRBJ2-3; 9 bases are shared with TRBD2. The germline gives CDR1 SGHTA, CDR2 FQGNSA. Germline trimming cut 1 base from V and 8 bases from J; bases unmatched to any gene: 16. The CDR3 is made up of 18 amino acids. CDR3 sequence reads: CASSLGGPSGTGQGTQYF. The CDR3 nucleotides are TGTGCCAGCAGCTTAGGAGGGCCTAGCGGGACTGGCCAAGGTACGCAGTATTTT.

This rearrangement joins TRBV19 to TRBJ2-1; TRBD1 matches 7 bases. The CDR3 length is 14 residues. V dropped 3 bases and J dropped 9; count of bases not matched to a gene: 8. The germline V gene has CDR1 LNHDA and CDR2 SQIVND (reference sequence). This chain's CDR3 is CASSMAAPGGEQFF. CDR3 in DNA: TGTGCCAGTAGTATGGCGGCCCCAGGGGGTGAGCAGTTCTTC.

The CDR3 coding sequence is TGTGCCAGCAGCTTAGTTTCCGGCAGCCTCTCACCCCTCCACTTT. This codes for CASSLVSGSLSPLHF. This sequence joins TRBV7-9 and TRBJ1-6, with no clear D. CDR1 and CDR2 (germline): SEHNR, FQNEAQ (reference sequence). Trimming pared 1 base from V and 10 bases from J, leaving 14 bases between. There are 15 residues in the CDR3.

This rearrangement joins TRBV2 to TRBJ1-1, with D unclear. Germline values: CDR1 SNHLY, CDR2 FYNNEI. V was cut by 2 bases and J by 1 base, with 8 bases left in between. The CDR3 totals 14 residues. The CDR3: CASSERRENTEAFF. The DNA of the CDR3 is TGTGCCAGCAGTGAAAGACGGGAGAACACTGAAGCTTTCTTT.

The J gene is TRBJ2-3, the V gene TRBV6-6, with 8 bases matching TRBD2. The CDR3 totals 15 residues. The germline V gene encodes CDR1 MNHNY and CDR2 SVGAGI (reference sequence). The ends lost 7 bases at V and 6 bases at J; junction bases unmatched: 12. In DNA, the CDR3 is TGTGCCAGCACCGACGGACTAGCATATTCGGATACGCAGTATTTT. Protein product: CASTDGLAYSDTQYF.

The chain employs TRBV5-1 and TRBJ2-1; 9 positions agree with TRBD1. In germline, CDR1 is SGHRS, CDR2 YFSETQ. The V gene end was trimmed by 0 bases and the J gene end by 9 bases; junction bases not matched to a gene: 7. The CDR3 is made up of 15 amino acids. The CDR3 DNA reads TGCGCCAGCAGCTTGGACCCAACAGGGGGCCTTGAGCAGTTCTTC. Its translation is CASSLDPTGGLEQFF.

CDR3 DNA: TGTGCCAGCAGTAACCGGGGCTATTACGAGCAGTACTTC. It is translated as CASSNRGYYEQYF. The rearrangement joins TRBV27 to TRBJ2-7; D might be TRBD1 or TRBD2, each matching 5 bases. This CDR3 region has 13 residues. Trimming pared 5 bases from V and 4 bases from J, leaving 12 bases between. The V gene's germline CDR1 is MNHEY and CDR2 SMNVEV (reference sequence).

This sequence joins TRBV4-3 and TRBJ1-6; weak D call: TRBD1 (6 bases). The CDR3 consists of 15 residues. Germline V CDR1 and CDR2: LGHNA, YSLEER. Trimming stripped 1 base from V and 5 bases from J, with 9 bases between. This chain's CDR3 is CASSQGGADNSPLHF. The CDR3 DNA sequence: TGCGCCAGCAGCCAAGGGGGGGCCGATAATTCACCCCTCCACTTT.

This clone was observed a few times. The J gene is TRBJ2-5, the V gene TRBV4-1, with a weak D call TRBD1 (5 bases). The CDR3 length is 11 residues. V gave up 5 bases and J gave up 7 bases, with 8 bases separating them. Per the germline V gene, CDR1 is MGHRA and CDR2 is YSYEKL. CDR3 DNA sequence: TGCGCCAGCAGCGCTAGGGGGACCCAGTACTTC. Its protein product is CASSARGTQYF.